These T cell receptor beta chains were read from a single sample in a study of identical twins. Each CDR3 protein gets one entry after TCRdb re-called the 5' RACE reads with MiXCR. The table has roughly 710,000 distinct CDR3 sequences, around 6% seen once. The sequenced material came from naive T cells sorted from blood. The source of these receptors is a man in his late teens or twenties in good health. Each CDR3 is given with its conserved first and last residue. The order of the fields is clone size, J gene, D gene, V gene, CDR3 DNA, CDR3 protein. A D gene is named only where the DNA matches it firmly. Size is omitted from some rows. Given values are once, few, many or a class for expanded clones.

few,TRBJ2-6,.,TRBV5-4,TGTGCCAGCACCACGGCGGGGGCCAACGTCCTGACTTTC,CASTTAGANVLTF
.,TRBJ1-5,TRBD1,TRBV19,TGTGCCAGTAGTATGCGTGACAGGGGGCTCAATCAGCCCCAGCATTTT,CASSMRDRGLNQPQHF
few,TRBJ2-5,TRBD1,TRBV12-3/TRBV12-4,TGTGCCAGCAGCTACTTGGACAGGGGATTGGAGACCCAGTACTTC,CASSYLDRGLETQYF
many,TRBJ1-1,.,TRBV20-1,TGCAGTGCTAGAATTGAGAACACTGAAGCTTTCTTT,CSARIENTEAFF
many,TRBJ2-2,.,TRBV20-1,TGCAGTGCTAGAAAAGGGGCCACCGGGGAGCTGTTTTTT,CSARKGATGELFF
many,TRBJ2-1,TRBD1,TRBV5-1,TGCGCCAGCAGCTTCGGGGACAGCTCCTACAATGAGCAGTTCTTC,CASSFGDSSYNEQFF
.,TRBJ2-7,TRBD1,TRBV7-6,TGTGCCAGCAGCCTAGGGACAGCCTTTCCCGGGCAGTACTTC,CASSLGTAFPGQYF
few,TRBJ1-1,TRBD1,TRBV5-1,TGCGCCAGCAGCTTGTCACCAGGGGGCCTTGAAGCTTTCTTT,CASSLSPGGLEAFF
.,TRBJ2-2,TRBD1,TRBV12-3/TRBV12-4,TGTGCCAGCAGGAATCCGACTGGGACAGAAAACACCGGGGAGCTGTTTTTT,CASRNPTGTENTGELFF
many,TRBJ2-1,TRBD2,TRBV20-1,TGCAGTGCTAGAGATCGGACTAGCGGGAGGGTAGGTGAGCAGTTCTTC,CSARDRTSGRVGEQFF
few,TRBJ2-1,TRBD2,TRBV5-1,TGCGCCAGCATGGGGGCCAGCGGGAGATTCTCCGATGAGCAGTTCTTC,CASMGASGRFSDEQFF
many,TRBJ2-1,TRBD2,TRBV10-3,TGTGCCATCAGGGATAAGCGGGAGGGAGAGCAGTTCTTC,CAIRDKREGEQFF
.,TRBJ2-1,TRBD2,TRBV11-3,TGTGCCAGCAGCTTAGGGTGGGCGGGAGGCGACAATGAGCAGTTCTTC,CASSLGWAGGDNEQFF
many,TRBJ2-2,.,TRBV7-3,TGTGCCAGCAGCTTCCGCCGGGACCACTCGAACACCGGGGAGCTGTTTTTT,CASSFRRDHSNTGELFF
few,TRBJ2-3,TRBD2,TRBV11-2,TGTGCCAGCGATAATCCAGCGGGAGGTAACACAGATACGCAGTATTTT,CASDNPAGGNTDTQYF
many,TRBJ2-1,.,TRBV6-1,TGTGCCAGCAGACCCCGGGCAGAGACCTACAATGAGCAGTTCTTC,CASRPRAETYNEQFF
.,TRBJ2-5,.,TRBV18,TGTGCCAGCTCACCAAAACTGGGGACCCAGTACTTC,CASSPKLGTQYF
.,TRBJ1-5,TRBD1,TRBV20-1,TGCAGTGCTAGAGACCCAGGACAGGGGATTCAGCCCCAGCATTTT,CSARDPGQGIQPQHF